The rows below give T cell receptor beta chains drawn from one sample of a study of T-cell memory formation after mild COVID-19. TCRdb reprocessed the 5' RACE reads via MiXCR and lists one record per CDR3 protein. This sample carries 530,000 or so distinct CDR3 sequences, around 15% of them seen once, and the ten largest clones take roughly 7.7%. The sample consisted of PBMCs or a T cell subset sorted from them (not recorded which). These receptor sequences come from an adult woman who had mild COVID-19 (a few samples of this study predate the infection). Cell type and time point are not known. CDR3s include the opening cysteine and the closing phenylalanine or tryptophan. The order of the fields is D gene, V gene, clone size, J gene, CDR3 DNA, CDR3 protein. The D gene is left open where the match is weak. For some rows the clone size is stated as once, few or many, or as a class when expanded; others skip it.

-,TRBV19,few,TRBJ1-2,TGTGCCAGTAGTATACGGGAACTATCATATGGCTACACCTTC,CASSIRELSYGYTF
-,TRBV18,few,TRBJ1-3,TGTGCCAGCTCCCCTTCCGGGGGACGGAGCTCTGGAAACACCATATATTTT,CASSPSGGRSSGNTIYF
-,TRBV5-1,few,TRBJ1-1,TGCGCCAGCAGCTTGGCCGCAGGGCGGGGAACTGAAGCTTTCTTT,CASSLAAGRGTEAFF
-,TRBV7-6,-,TRBJ1-1,TGTGCCAGCAGCTACGGGGCCTCTCGGAACACTGAAGCTTTCTTT,CASSYGASRNTEAFF
TRBD1,TRBV5-6,few,TRBJ1-2,TGTGCCAGCAGCTCGCCTAAGGGACAGTCCAACTATGGCTACACCTTC,CASSSPKGQSNYGYTF
TRBD1,TRBV5-5,-,TRBJ1-1,TGTGCCAGCAGCTGGGACAACAGGGGCCCTGAAGCTTTCTTT,CASSWDNRGPEAFF
-,TRBV3-1,many,TRBJ2-7,TGTGCCAGCAGCCAAGAGGGAAGAGGGGTTACCTACGAGCAGTACTTC,CASSQEGRGVTYEQYF
-,TRBV5-1,few,TRBJ2-7,TGCGCCAGCAGCTTGGAAGTTCCCGGAAGCGAGCAGTACTTC,CASSLEVPGSEQYF
-,TRBV5-1,few,TRBJ2-3,TGCGCCAGCAGCCCGGAGGCTAGCACAGATACGCAGTATTTT,CASSPEASTDTQYF
-,TRBV6-6,-,TRBJ1-6,TGTGCCAGCAGTTACAGGGGGTATAGCTATAATTCACCCCTCCACTTT,CASSYRGYSYNSPLHF
TRBD2,TRBV2,few,TRBJ2-3,TGTGCCAGTTCTATAGCGGGGGTCACAGATACGCAGTATTTT,CASSIAGVTDTQYF
-,TRBV10-3,few,TRBJ2-1,TGTGCCATCAGGGACAATAAAGCGGGTGGAGACTACAATGAGCAGTTCTTC,CAIRDNKAGGDYNEQFF
-,TRBV5-1,many,TRBJ2-3,TGTGCCAGCAGCTTGGCCGGGCGGGGTAGCACAGATACGCAGTATTTT,CASSLAGRGSTDTQYF
-,TRBV18,-,TRBJ1-2,TGTGCCAGCTCAGAGTTGAGGGATACCTATGGCTACACCTTC,CASSELRDTYGYTF
-,TRBV5-6,few,TRBJ1-1,TGTGCCAGCGGGCAAGGAGTGAACACTGAAGCTTTCTTT,CASGQGVNTEAFF
-,TRBV20-1,few,TRBJ1-1,TGCAGTGCTAGAGGGGCCGGAACAGGGAGGGAGACAATGAACACTGAAGCTTTCTTT,CSARGAGTGRETMNTEAFF
-,TRBV27,few,TRBJ2-2,TGTGCCAGCAGTTTAACTCCCGCCAGGAAAGGAACCGGGGAGCTGTTTTTT,CASSLTPARKGTGELFF
TRBD2,TRBV5-1,few,TRBJ2-7,TGCGCCAGCAGCTTGGTTCCTCGACTAGCGGGAGTCCTCTCCTACGAGCAGTACTTC,CASSLVPRLAGVLSYEQYF
-,TRBV24-1,-,TRBJ2-1,TGTGCCACCAGTGACCCGGGTTCCGGGGATGAGCAGTTCTTC,CATSDPGSGDEQFF
-,TRBV27,few,TRBJ2-1,TGTGCCAGCAGTTGGTCTAATGAGCAGTTCTTC,CASSWSNEQFF
-,TRBV20-1,few,TRBJ2-7,TGCAGTGCTAGCCCCCGGGGAAGGGCCTCCTACGAGCAGTACTTC,CSASPRGRASYEQYF
TRBD1,TRBV29-1,few,TRBJ1-2,TGCAGCGTTGGTGCAGGGGGCTCTAACTATGGCTACACCTTC,CSVGAGGSNYGYTF
-,TRBV20-1,-,TRBJ2-5,TGCAGTGCTAGCGTCGCAGGTGTAGAGACCCAGTACTTC,CSASVAGVETQYF
TRBD1,TRBV5-4,-,TRBJ2-5,TGTGCCAGCAGCCCGGGACAGCGCCAAGAGACCCAGTACTTC,CASSPGQRQETQYF
TRBD1,TRBV20-1,many,TRBJ1-1,TGCAGTGCTAAGCAGGGGGCGTGGGCGGACACTGAAGCTTTCTTT,CSAKQGAWADTEAFF
TRBD2,TRBV5-4,-,TRBJ2-7,TGTGCCAGCAGCCCTTCCCCCGGGACTAGCATTTACGAGCAGTACTTC,CASSPSPGTSIYEQYF
-,TRBV12-3/TRBV12-4,many,TRBJ2-7,TGTGCCAGCAGTATCGACTACGAGCAGTACTTC,CASSIDYEQYF
TRBD2,TRBV27,few,TRBJ2-7,TGTGCCAGCAGTTTACGGCCGGGACTAGCGGGGGGCGGATACGAGCAGTACTTC,CASSLRPGLAGGGYEQYF
TRBD2,TRBV7-9,few,TRBJ2-7,TGTGCCAGCAGCCCCGGACTAGCGGAACTCTCCCACGAGCAGTACTTC,CASSPGLAELSHEQYF
TRBD1,TRBV5-6,few,TRBJ2-1,TGTGCCAGCAGCACAGGGGATGAGCAGTTCTTC,CASSTGDEQFF
TRBD2,TRBV14,few,TRBJ2-3,TGTGCCAGCAGCCACGCCGGACTAGCGGGACCAGATACGCAGTATTTT,CASSHAGLAGPDTQYF
-,TRBV3-1,-,TRBJ2-1,TGTGCCAGCAGCCAAGTCGTCGGACTTGAGCAGTTCTTC,CASSQVVGLEQFF
-,TRBV7-3,few,TRBJ2-2,TGTGCCAGCAGGCCAACAATGGCCGGGGAGCTGTTTTTT,CASRPTMAGELFF
TRBD2,TRBV20-1,-,TRBJ2-1,TGCAGTGCTAGAGAGCGGGGGTCCTACAATGAGCAGTTCTTC,CSARERGSYNEQFF
TRBD1,TRBV29-1,many,TRBJ1-2,TGCAGCGTTTTGGACACCGGGACAGGGGGATATGGCTACACCTTC,CSVLDTGTGGYGYTF